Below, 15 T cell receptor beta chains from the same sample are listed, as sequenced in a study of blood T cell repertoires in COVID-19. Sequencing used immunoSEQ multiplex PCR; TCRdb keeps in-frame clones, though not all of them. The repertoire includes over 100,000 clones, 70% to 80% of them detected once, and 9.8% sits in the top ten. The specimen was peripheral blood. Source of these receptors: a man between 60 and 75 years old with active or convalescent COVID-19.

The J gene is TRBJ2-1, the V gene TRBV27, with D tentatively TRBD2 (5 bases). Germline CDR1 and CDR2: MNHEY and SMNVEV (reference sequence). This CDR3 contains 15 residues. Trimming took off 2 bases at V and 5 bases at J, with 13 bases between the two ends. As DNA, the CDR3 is TGTGCCAGCAGTTTAAGAGGGTTGGGCAACAATGAGCAGTTCTTC. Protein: CASSLRGLGNNEQFF.

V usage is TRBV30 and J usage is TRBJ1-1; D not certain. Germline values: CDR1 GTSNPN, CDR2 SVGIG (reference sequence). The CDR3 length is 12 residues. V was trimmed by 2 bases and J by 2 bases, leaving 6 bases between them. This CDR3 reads CAWSPYNTEAFF. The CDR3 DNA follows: TGTGCCTGGAGTCCTTATAACACTGAAGCTTTCTTT.

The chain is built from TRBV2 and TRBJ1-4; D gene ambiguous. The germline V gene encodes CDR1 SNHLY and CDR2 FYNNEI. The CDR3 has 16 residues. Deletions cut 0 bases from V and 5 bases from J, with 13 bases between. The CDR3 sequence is CASSEAPGGYNEKLFF. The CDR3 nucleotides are TGTGCCAGCAGTGAAGCTCCAGGAGGGTACAATGAAAAACTGTTTTTT.

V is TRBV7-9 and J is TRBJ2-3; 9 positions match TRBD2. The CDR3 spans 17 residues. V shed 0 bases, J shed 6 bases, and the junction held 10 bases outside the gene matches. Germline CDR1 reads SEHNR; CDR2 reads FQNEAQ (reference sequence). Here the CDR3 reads CASSLAGLAGTMDTQYF. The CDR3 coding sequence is TGTGCCAGCAGCTTAGCGGGGCTAGCGGGAACGATGGATACGCAGTATTTT.

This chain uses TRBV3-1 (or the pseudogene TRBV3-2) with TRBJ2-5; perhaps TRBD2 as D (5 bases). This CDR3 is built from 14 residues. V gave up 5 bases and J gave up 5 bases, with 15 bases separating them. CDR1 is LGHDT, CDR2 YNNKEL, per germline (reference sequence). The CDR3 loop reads CASSSLLGGETQYF. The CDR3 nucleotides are TGTGCCAGCAGCTCCCTACTAGGCGGGGAGACCCAGTACTTC.

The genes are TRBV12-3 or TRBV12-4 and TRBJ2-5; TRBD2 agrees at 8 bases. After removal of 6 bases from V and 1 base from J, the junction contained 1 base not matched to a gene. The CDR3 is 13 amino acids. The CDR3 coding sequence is TGTGCCAGCAGACTAGCGGCCCAAGAGACCCAGTACTTC. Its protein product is CASRLAAQETQYF.

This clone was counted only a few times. The CDR3 DNA is TGTGCCACCAGTTCGTCCGCAGCGGGAGGGTTGGCAGATACGCAGTATTTT. Amino acid sequence: CATSSSAAGGLADTQYF. The gene calls are TRBV24-1 and TRBJ2-3, with 10 bases fitting TRBD2. There are 17 residues in the CDR3. CDR1 and CDR2 (germline): KGHDR, SFDVKD. V dropped 6 bases and J dropped 4; count of bases not matched to a gene: 12.

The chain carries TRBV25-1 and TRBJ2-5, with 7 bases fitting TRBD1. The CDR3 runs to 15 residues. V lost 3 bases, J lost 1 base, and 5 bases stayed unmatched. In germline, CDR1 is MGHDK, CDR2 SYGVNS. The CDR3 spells CASSDNRGPQETQYF. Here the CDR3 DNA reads TGTGCCAGCAGTGACAACAGGGGTCCCCAAGAGACCCAGTACTTC.

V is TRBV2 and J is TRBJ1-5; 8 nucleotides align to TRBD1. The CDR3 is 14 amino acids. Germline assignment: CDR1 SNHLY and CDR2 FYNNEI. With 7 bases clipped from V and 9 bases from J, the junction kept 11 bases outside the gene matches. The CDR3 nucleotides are TGTGCCAGCAAGGGACAGGCCCTCGGGGGGCCCCAGCATTTT. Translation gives CASKGQALGGPQHF. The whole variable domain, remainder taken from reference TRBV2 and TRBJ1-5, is EPEVTQTPSHQVTQMGQEVILRCVPISNHLYFYWYRQILGQKVEFLVSFYNNEISEKSEIFDDQFSVERPDGSNFTLKIRSTKLEDSAMYFCASKGQALGGPQHFGDGTRLSIL.

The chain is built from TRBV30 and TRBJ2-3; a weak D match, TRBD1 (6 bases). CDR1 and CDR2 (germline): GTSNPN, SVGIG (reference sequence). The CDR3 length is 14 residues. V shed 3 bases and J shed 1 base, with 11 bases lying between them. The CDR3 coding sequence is TGTGCCTGGAGCCCAGGGGTAGGCACAGATACGCAGTATTTT. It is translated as CAWSPGVGTDTQYF.

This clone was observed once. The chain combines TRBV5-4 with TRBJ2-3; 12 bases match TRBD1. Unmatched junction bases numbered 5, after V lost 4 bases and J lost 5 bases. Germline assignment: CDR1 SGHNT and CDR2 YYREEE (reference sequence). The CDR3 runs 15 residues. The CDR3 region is CASSTGQGAGDTQYF. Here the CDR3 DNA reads TGTGCCAGCAGCACGGGACAGGGGGCAGGAGATACGCAGTATTTT.

Here the CDR3 DNA reads TGTGCCAGCAGCCCTCCGGGACTCCGCTACAATGAGCAGTTCTTC. Translation: CASSPPGLRYNEQFF. This chain connects TRBV9 to TRBJ2-1; D perhaps matches TRBD2 (6 bases). The CDR3 has 15 amino acids. V gave up 4 bases and J gave up 3 bases, with 14 bases separating them. Germline CDR1 and CDR2: SGDLS and YYNGEE.

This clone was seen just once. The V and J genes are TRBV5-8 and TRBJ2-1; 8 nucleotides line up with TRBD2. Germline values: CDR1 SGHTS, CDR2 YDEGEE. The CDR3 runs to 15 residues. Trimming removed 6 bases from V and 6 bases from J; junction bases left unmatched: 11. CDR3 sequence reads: CASNREGLPSNEQFF. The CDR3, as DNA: TGTGCCAGCAACCGGGAGGGGCTGCCTAGCAATGAGCAGTTCTTC.

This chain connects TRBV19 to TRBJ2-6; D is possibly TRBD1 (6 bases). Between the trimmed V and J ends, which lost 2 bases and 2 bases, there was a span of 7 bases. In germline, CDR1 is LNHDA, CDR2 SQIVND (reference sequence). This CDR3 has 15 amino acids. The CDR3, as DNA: TGTGCCAGTAGTATAAGGGGGACTGGGGCCAACGTCCTGACTTTC. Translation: CASSIRGTGANVLTF.

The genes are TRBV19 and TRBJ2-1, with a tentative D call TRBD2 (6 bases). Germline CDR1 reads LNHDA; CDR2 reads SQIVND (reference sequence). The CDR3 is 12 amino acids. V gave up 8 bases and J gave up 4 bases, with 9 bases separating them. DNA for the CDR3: TGTGCCAGTCGGCGGGGTTACAATGAGCAGTTCTTC. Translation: CASRRGYNEQFF.